Sequencing of this T cell receptor beta chain was carried out in a study of shared clonotypes between healthy human individuals. Study overall: Each donor's CD8 memory used one plate, CD8 naive two, each CD4 subset three.

Positive CCR7 selection of CD45RO-negative cells yielded the naive CD8 cells, and terminally differentiated effector memory CD45RA+ cells were excluded. The authors ran the assay at deep level. The protocol was immunoSEQ multiplex PCR, while the TCRdb copy is restricted to in-frame clones and leaves out a portion. The sample has about 820,000 clones; more than 85% are singletons. V lost 5 bases and J 3 bases, leaving 17 bases between the germline ends. The CDR3 contains 16 residues. Looked up from germline, CDR1 is SGHTA and CDR2 is FQGTGA. The receptor's source is a man under 40 in good health. The sample comprised naive CD8+ T cells sorted from blood. V usage is TRBV7-3 and J usage is TRBJ2-1; D gene ambiguous. CDR3 sequence reads: CASSPRNTPNYNEQFF. The CDR3 bases are TGTGCCAGCAGCCCCCGGAACACTCCGAACTACAATGAGCAGTTCTTC.